Following are 17 T cell receptor beta chains from one sample sequenced in a study of blood T cell repertoires in COVID-19. Sequenced by immunoSEQ multiplex PCR; TCRdb stores in-frame clones only, minus some. Of 300,000 to 500,000 clones listed, over 75% are singletons. Material for sequencing was PBMCs or T cells enriched from blood (not recorded which). The receptors shown here come from a woman aged 40 to 49 with acute COVID-19.

This chain uses TRBV6-5 with TRBJ1-5, with TRBD1 as a possible D gene (5 bases). Germline CDR1 reads MNHEY; CDR2 reads SVGAGI. The CDR3 spans 14 residues. V gave up 2 bases and J gave up 4 bases, with 9 bases separating them. This chain's CDR3 is CASSYDDRNQPQHF. CDR3 sequence (DNA): TGTGCCAGCAGTTACGATGACAGAAATCAGCCCCAGCATTTT.

V and J are TRBV3-1 (or the pseudogene TRBV3-2) and TRBJ2-1, with TRBD2 identical over 9 bases. Per germline, CDR1 LGHDT and CDR2 YNNKEL (reference sequence). V trimming: 3 bases; J trimming: 4 bases; junction bases outside the gene matches: 7. This CDR3 is built from 16 residues. CDR3 residues: CASSHSSSGKYNEQFF. The CDR3 DNA follows: TGTGCCAGCAGCCATTCTTCTAGCGGGAAATACAATGAGCAGTTCTTC.

The chain uses TRBV4-2 and TRBJ1-2; D might be TRBD1 (6 bases). The CDR3 covers 15 residues. Germline V gene data show CDR1 as LGHNA and CDR2 as YNFKEQ. The V and J ends lost 4 bases and 6 bases respectively, with 18 bases between them. DNA for the CDR3: TGTGCCAGCAGCCCGGGAGGGGGTCGGCTGGATGGCTACACCTTC. Amino acids: CASSPGGGRLDGYTF.

This sequence joins TRBV29-1 and TRBJ1-2, with D possibly being TRBD1 (6 bases). V was cut by 8 bases and J by 8 bases, with 15 bases left in between. Germline values: CDR1 SQVTM, CDR2 ANQGSEA. The CDR3 sequence is 11 residues long. The CDR3 is CSTRDIRGYTF. The CDR3 DNA reads as TGCAGCACCCGGGACATAAGGGGCTACACCTTC.

The genes are TRBV19 and TRBJ2-7, with a tentative D call TRBD1 (6 bases). Germline V CDR1 and CDR2: LNHDA, SQIVND (reference sequence). Trimming left V 10 bases short and J 0 bases short, with 13 bases between. The CDR3 contains 13 residues. DNA for the CDR3: TGTGCCACCGAGGACAGATTCTCCTACGAGCAGTACTTC. Protein product: CATEDRFSYEQYF.

The chain couples TRBV5-6 to TRBJ1-2; no reliable D call. V was clipped by 3 bases and J by 3 bases, with 15 bases between them. Germline CDR1 reads SGHDT; CDR2 reads YYEEEE. CDR3 length: 15 amino acids. The CDR3, as DNA: TGTGCCAGCAGCTCAGTGCTGGGGAGGGACTATGGCTACACCTTC. Translated: CASSSVLGRDYGYTF. The full variable domain, completed using reference TRBV5-6 and TRBJ1-2, is DAGVTQSPTHLIKTRGQQVTLRCSPKSGHDTVSWYQQALGQGPQFIFQYYEEEERQRGNFPDRFSGHQFPNYSSELNVNALLLGDSALYLCASSSVLGRDYGYTFGSGTRLTVV.

The chain couples TRBV5-4 to TRBJ2-7, with 10 bases fitting TRBD2. Trimming removed 4 bases from V and 2 bases from J; junction bases left unmatched: 6. CDR1 is SGHNT and CDR2 is YYREEE in the germline V gene (reference sequence). The CDR3 contains 15 residues. The CDR3 here is CASSPSGGGPYEQYF. CDR3 sequence (DNA): TGTGCCAGCAGCCCTAGCGGGGGAGGCCCCTACGAGCAGTACTTC.

This clone was counted once. The rearrangement joins TRBV18 to TRBJ2-3; 15 bases agree with TRBD2. This CDR3 comprises 17 residues. Per germline, CDR1 KGHSH and CDR2 LQKENI. V was pared by 4 bases and J by 6 bases, with 8 bases of the junction left unmatched. The chain's CDR3 is CASSQPGLAGGADTQYF. CDR3 bases: TGTGCCAGCTCACAACCGGGACTAGCGGGGGGAGCGGATACGCAGTATTTT.

In the case of this clone: This sample includes further DNA sequences coding for the same CDR3. The chain carries TRBV10-3 and TRBJ2-5, with D possibly being TRBD2 (5 bases). Trimming took off 2 bases at V and 1 base at J, with 5 bases between the two ends. Per germline, CDR1 ENHRY and CDR2 SYGVKD. The CDR3 spans 13 residues. The CDR3 DNA is TGTGCCATCAGTGAGCGGGGCCAAGAGACCCAGTACTTC. This codes for CAISERGQETQYF.

As regards this clone: An end of the junction does not agree with germline; a read error may underlie this. DNA of the CDR3: TGCGCCAGCAGTCAAGCAAGAGTGAATGAGCAGTTCTTC. This codes for CASSQARVNEQFF. V usage is TRBV4-1 and J usage is TRBJ2-1; D is unresolved. CDR3 size: 13 residues. Germline V gene sequence: CDR1 MGHRA, CDR2 YSYEKL.

The DNA for the CDR3 is TGTGCCAGTAGTATTACTGGGGGGGTGTCCGGGGAGCTGTTTTTT. It encodes CASSITGGVSGELFF. This chain joins TRBV19 and TRBJ2-2; 7 nucleotides agree with TRBD2. V was pared by 3 bases and J by 6 bases, with 7 bases of the junction left unmatched. This CDR3 contains 15 residues. CDR1 and CDR2 from the germline V gene are LNHDA and SQIVND (reference sequence). Combining the CDR3 with reference TRBV19 and TRBJ2-2 gives the whole variable domain DGGITQSPKYLFRKEGQNVTLSCEQNLNHDAMYWYRQDPGQGLRLIYYSQIVNDFQKGDIAEGYSVSREKKESFPLTVTSAQKNPTAFYLCASSITGGVSGELFFGEGSRLTVL.

V gene TRBV7-9 combines with J gene TRBJ1-1; D unclear. Between the trimmed V and J ends, which lost 7 bases and 3 bases, there was a span of 18 bases. Germline V CDR1 and CDR2: SEHNR, FQNEAQ (reference sequence). This CDR3 is built from 15 residues. The CDR3 bases are TGTGCCAGCATCAACAGCGGGGTGGCGGACACTGAAGCTTTCTTT. It codes for CASINSGVADTEAFF.

The J gene is TRBJ2-1, the V gene TRBV20-1; 7 positions match TRBD1. V was clipped by 3 bases and J by 1 base; unmatched bases: 3. The CDR3 covers 14 residues. Germline V gives CDR1 DFQATT, CDR2 SNEGSKA (reference sequence). CDR3 in DNA: TGCAGTGCTAGTAGGGGGCAGTCCTACAATGAGCAGTTCTTC. Its protein is CSASRGQSYNEQFF.

CDR3 in DNA: TGTGCCAGCAGCGTAGGGGGACTAGCGGTTTTAAATGAGCAGTTCTTC. Translation: CASSVGGLAVLNEQFF. V is TRBV9 and J is TRBJ2-1; 11 nucleotides line up with TRBD2. Germline trimming cut 0 bases from V and 7 bases from J; bases unmatched to any gene: 6. This CDR3 region has 16 residues. Germline lookup yields CDR1 SGDLS and CDR2 YYNGEE.

V usage is TRBV3-1 (or the pseudogene TRBV3-2) and J usage is TRBJ1-5; D call uncertain. Trimming pared 1 base from V and 4 bases from J, leaving 14 bases between. The V gene's germline CDR1 is LGHDT and CDR2 YNNKEL (reference sequence). This CDR3 contains 16 residues. Written as DNA, the CDR3 is TGTGCCAGCAGCCAAGGCGGTCGATTGAAAAATCAGCCCCAGCATTTT. It is translated as CASSQGGRLKNQPQHF.

The chain is built from TRBV6-6 and TRBJ1-6; D not resolved. V was pared by 6 bases and J by 7 bases, with 10 bases between. The CDR3 loop spans 13 amino acids. Germline V lookup: CDR1 MNHNY, CDR2 SVGAGI (reference sequence). The CDR3 here is CASSRSQNSPLHF. DNA of the CDR3: TGTGCCAGCAGCCGATCACAAAATTCACCCCTCCACTTT.

This chain links TRBV5-5 with TRBJ2-5; 10 bases line up with TRBD1. The J segment lost 5 bases and the V segment lost 0 bases, leaving 4 bases of the junction unmatched. Germline CDR1 and CDR2: SGHKS and YYEKEE (reference sequence). The CDR3 extends over 15 amino acids. The CDR3 DNA reads TGTGCCAGCAGCTTGGCGACAGGGGGCTTGGAGACCCAGTACTTC. Amino acids: CASSLATGGLETQYF.